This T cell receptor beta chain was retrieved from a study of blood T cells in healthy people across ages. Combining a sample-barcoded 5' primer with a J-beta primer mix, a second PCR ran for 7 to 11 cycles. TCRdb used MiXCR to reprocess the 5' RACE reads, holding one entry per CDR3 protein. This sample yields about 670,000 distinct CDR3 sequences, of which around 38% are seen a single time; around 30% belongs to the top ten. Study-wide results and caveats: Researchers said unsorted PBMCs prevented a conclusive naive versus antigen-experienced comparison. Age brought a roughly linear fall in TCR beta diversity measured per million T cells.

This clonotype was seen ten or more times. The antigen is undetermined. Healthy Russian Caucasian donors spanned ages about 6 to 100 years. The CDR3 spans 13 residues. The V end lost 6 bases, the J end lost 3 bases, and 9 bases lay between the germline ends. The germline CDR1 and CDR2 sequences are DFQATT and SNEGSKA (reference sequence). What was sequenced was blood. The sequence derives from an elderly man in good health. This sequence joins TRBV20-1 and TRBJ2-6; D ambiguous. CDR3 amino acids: CSAARDGANVLTF. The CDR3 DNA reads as TGCAGTGCAGCAAGGGATGGGGCCAACGTCCTGACTTTC.